This record concerns one T cell receptor beta chain sequence. Its specific antigen is unknown. The record has no base qualities; no much larger clone is one base away. Distinct nucleotide sequences in the sample also encode this CDR3. The data derive from a study of OX40 agonist ivuxolimab in advanced cancers. Concerning the study at large: Ivuxolimab was an agonistic, fully human IgG2 monoclonal antibody directed against OX40 (CD134), a costimulatory receptor. Intravenous ivuxolimab was administered to patients every 2 weeks at six dose levels: 0.01, 0.1, 0.3, 1.5, 3 and 10 mg/kg. Of the approximately 50 dose-escalation patients, hepatocellular carcinoma was present in around 19, melanoma in approximately 15, renal cell carcinoma in 9 and head and neck cancer in 9. In the dose-escalation cohort, roughly 82% of patients were male, and the mean age was 60 years with a range of roughly 20 to 79. Prior anti-PD-1, anti-PD-L1 or anti-CTLA-4 therapy was permitted, and checkpoint inhibitors had been received by more than 35% of dose-escalation patients. Partial responses occurred in three dose-escalation patients, of whom one had hepatocellular carcinoma and two had cutaneous melanoma. Peripheral TCRbeta sequencing was intended to test whether TCR sequence diversity was altered and clonal T-cell expansion was caused by ivuxolimab. The paper reports the monotherapy dose-escalation portion (N ≈ 50 patients) of the phase I ivuxolimab trial.

General study outcomes and caveats: At doses of 0.1 to 3.0 mg/kg, clonal expansion of both CD4+ and CD8+ blood T cells was observed from baseline to week 6. On average, CD8+ T cells showed more expanded clones than CD4+ T cells after ivuxolimab. Low levels of normalized T-cell clonal expansion were also seen in some patients who did not respond. Partial responders in the 0.1-3.0 mg/kg groups had among the lowest normalized peripheral clonal expansion, especially among CD8+ T cells. The antigen specificity of the peripheral T cells that underwent clonal expansion was not determined.

To sequence the TCRbeta CDR3 region, genomic DNA was isolated from the sorted cells. The immunoSEQ Assay was used to sequence the TCRbeta CDR3 regions. What TCRdb holds here is the immuneACCESS table cut down to in-frame rearrangements. Part of the clones is not present; checked against another copy, under half of the missing clones reflect an unresolved V gene, and the others are unexplained. The sample table holds approximately 79,000 clones, of which roughly 90% were seen once. The top ten hold roughly 9% of the sample. The trial excluded patients who had a history of autoimmune disease or were on systemic immunosuppression. Peripheral blood for TCR sequencing was collected from all dose cohorts at baseline, on cycle 4 day 1, and on cycle 7 day 1. Samples were obtained from an open-label, multicenter, first-in-human phase I dose-escalation trial of ivuxolimab. Adults with locally advanced or metastatic melanoma, renal cell, hepatocellular, or head and neck squamous cell carcinoma were enrolled in the trial. Before TCR sequencing, CD4+ T cells and CD8+ T cells from peripheral blood were sorted into separate populations.

The specimen was CD4+ or CD8+ T cells sorted from blood, collected in a trial of the OX40 agonist ivuxolimab. The source is an adult with an advanced solid tumor such as melanoma, head and neck, liver or kidney cancer.

The bases read TGTGCCAGCTCACCCCCCTCCTACGAGCAGTACTTC. Translated, it gives CASSPPSYEQYF. In this chain, TRBV18 is recombined with TRBJ2-7; the D segment cannot be called with confidence. The CDR3, cysteine through phenylalanine, is 12 amino acids long. Of all the DNA, just the CDR3 is kept, 36 bases in frame from base 1. The germline V gene provides CDR1 KGHSH and CDR2 LQKENI. V and J are truncated by 3 bases and 0 bases respectively, leaving an intervening sequence of 3 bases.